This is a list of T cell receptor beta chains from one sample in a study of T cell responses to AZD1222 COVID-19 vaccine. Sequencing used immunoSEQ multiplex PCR; TCRdb keeps in-frame clones, though not all of them. Of approximately 140,000 clones listed, 93% are singletons. Sample: peripheral blood, taken on day 0 of MenACWY control vaccination. The receptors stem from an adult in good health. Each CDR3 is given without its conserved first and last residue. Fields, in order: CDR3 protein, CDR3 length, V gene.

SVKEGTNTEAF | 11 | TRBV29-1
ASSPNYGGQAF | 11 | TRBV18
ASSDRANTEAF | 11 | TRBV25-1
ATSELPRGQSRETQY | 15 | TRBV24-1
ASSQVKRKSSYNEQF | 15 | TRBV3-1/TRBV3-2
ASMGTGGYDNSPLH | 14 | TRBV27
ASSRTGVNYGYT | 12 | TRBV7-8
ASSVAGAVVEQY | 12 | TRBV2
ASSFSRWGAQPEAF | 14 | TRBV28
ASRTGVVTEAF | 11 | TRBV25-1
ASSVAAESKLF | 11 | TRBV9
ASSLTGESVYGYT | 13 | TRBV5-1
ASSLVRESYNEQF | 13 | TRBV5-5
ASSLFGQGIGNQPQH | 15 | TRBV27
ASSFGQGQNTEAF | 13 | TRBV9
ASSPLNEKLF | 10 | TRBV27
ASSIRGRGPNTEAF | 14 | TRBV19
ASSYDRETQY | 10 | TRBV6-2/TRBV6-3
ASSLGESSYNEQF | 13 | TRBV5-1
ASRDGAGALTEAF | 13 | TRBV19
ASSPTNGANVLT | 12 | TRBV7-2
ASSYSGSRNEQY | 12 | TRBV6-5
ATSRGSGGLTGELF | 14 | TRBV15
ASNEFVGREQY | 11 | TRBV2
ASSLVPQGAGELF | 13 | TRBV7-2
ASSSPAGTYEQY | 12 | TRBV28
ASSITGADYNEQF | 13 | TRBV19
ASSQDLDIGQPQH | 13 | TRBV4-3
ASSPRTGPLLNNQPQH | 16 | TRBV7-2
ASSSSGLAGHGEY | 13 | TRBV28
ASSQGWGGTDTQY | 13 | TRBV3-1/TRBV3-2
ASSYPRQQY | 9 | TRBV6-5
ASSLTGSGELF | 11 | TRBV12-3/TRBV12-4
ASSIQGETQY | 10 | TRBV19
AAKGTDWETQY | 11 | TRBV6-5
ASSEALLAGGIHEQF | 15 | TRBV6-1
ASSVEGSHYTEAF | 13 | TRBV9
AISESIGRNNEQF | 13 | TRBV10-3
ASSLDGQVGGVTEAF | 15 | TRBV5-1
ASSLIGGEGHLYGYT | 15 | TRBV28
ASGRNYGYT | 9 | TRBV6-5
ASSVAGDSNQPQH | 13 | TRBV9
ASSLAGVSMQY | 11 | TRBV7-8
ASSHITGSNEKLF | 13 | TRBV3-1/TRBV3-2
ATPPRQGGTDTQY | 13 | TRBV7-9
ASSSGVTGELF | 11 | TRBV5-6
ASTWDRADQPQH | 12 | TRBV2
ASSFKGSSYNEQF | 13 | TRBV7-2
ASSPRPQTLNYGYT | 14 | TRBV28
ASSQLQGESEQF | 12 | TRBV4-2
ASSIRRPSTDTQY | 13 | TRBV19
ASSWGNQETQY | 11 | TRBV25-1